Shown below are 8 T cell receptor beta chains from a single sample sequenced in a study of post-analysis software for immune sequencing data. Notes on the study in general: Patients used several TRBV segments, including TRBV5-6, TRBV5-1 and TRBV20-1, more often than controls.

Sequencing libraries made from TCR beta cDNA carried unique molecular identifiers. TCRdb passed the PCR reads through MiXCR, listing each CDR3 protein once. The sample has a few hundred thousand distinct CDR3 sequences; less than 40% are singletons. Which antigens these TCRs recognize remains unknown. The specimen was blood. The receptors were sampled from a girl aged 2 to 10 with multiple sclerosis.

J is TRBJ2-1 and V is TRBV5-1, with 15 bases aligning to TRBD2. Germline V gene lookup returns CDR1 SGHRS and CDR2 YFSETQ. V lost 4 bases and J lost 0; bases outside the gene matches: 17. The CDR3 is 22 amino acids. For the CDR3, the DNA is TGCGCCAGCAGCGGAGAGGGATCTGGACTAGCGGGAGGGCGTAACTCCTACAATGAGCAGTTCTTC. Its protein is CASSGEGSGLAGGRNSYNEQFF.

The chain's CDR3 is CASNIRGVVGDTQYF. DNA of the CDR3: TGTGCCAGCAATATAAGGGGGGTAGTGGGAGATACGCAGTATTTT. The chain couples TRBV6-6 to TRBJ2-3, with D perhaps TRBD1 or TRBD2 (6 bases each). Germline V gene sequence: CDR1 MNHNY, CDR2 SVGAGI (reference sequence). The CDR3 runs 15 residues. V lost 7 bases, J lost 5 bases, and 19 bases lay in between.

The rearrangement uses TRBV10-3 and TRBJ1-2, with D unresolved. Germline V gene lookup returns CDR1 ENHRY and CDR2 SYGVKD. The V gene lost 1 base and the J gene lost 2 bases, with 8 bases spanning the gap. The CDR3 is 14 residues long. The CDR3 is CAISELLDNYGYTF. CDR3 nucleotide sequence: TGTGCCATCAGTGAGTTACTTGACAACTATGGCTACACCTTC.

This clonotype was counted ten times or more. The rearrangement uses TRBV4-3 and TRBJ2-1; 7 positions match TRBD2. The CDR3 is 19 residues long. J gave up 7 bases and V 0 bases, and 18 bases lay outside the gene matches. Germline V gene lookup returns CDR1 LGHNA and CDR2 YSLEER. This CDR3 reads CASSQDPNGAAGEVNEQFF. In nucleotides, the CDR3 is TGCGCCAGCAGCCAAGATCCCAATGGCGCGGCGGGAGAGGTTAATGAGCAGTTCTTC.

This sequence joins TRBV29-1 and TRBJ1-2; 8 bases are a match to TRBD1. This CDR3 has 14 amino acids. The trim removed 5 bases at V and 4 bases at J, leaving 9 bases unmatched. The V gene's germline CDR1 is SQVTM and CDR2 ANQGSEA. DNA of the CDR3: TGCAGCGTTTCCGGGACAGGATTCATCTATGGCTACACCTTC. Amino acid sequence: CSVSGTGFIYGYTF.

DNA for the CDR3: TGTGCCAGCAGCTTAGGCGGGAGCTCCTACAATGAGCAGTACTTC. Translated: CASSLGGSSYNEQYF. This chain joins TRBV11-1 and TRBJ2-1; 7 bases line up with TRBD2. The J call may be incorrect, as the DNA end agrees better with TRBJ2-7. Germline CDR1 and CDR2: SGHAT and FQDESV (reference sequence). The CDR3 totals 15 residues.

The chain combines TRBV7-2 with TRBJ2-7; the match to TRBD2 covers 9 bases. The CDR3 contains 15 residues. J gave up 2 bases and V 2 bases, and 4 bases lay outside the gene matches. Germline V gene lookup returns CDR1 SGHTA and CDR2 FQGNSA. Here the CDR3 reads CASSLSSGRPYEQYF. The CDR3 DNA follows: TGTGCCAGCAGCTTATCGAGCGGGAGGCCCTACGAGCAGTACTTC.

The chain employs TRBV29-1 and TRBJ2-7; 13 bases are shared with TRBD2. V was pared by 3 bases and J by 0 bases, with 8 bases of the junction left unmatched. The CDR3 is 17 amino acids. The V gene's germline CDR1 is SQVTM and CDR2 ANQGSEA. The CDR3 DNA reads as TGCAGCGTTGAGGACAGTCGGACTAGCGGGGGCTCCTACGAGCAGTACTTC. As protein: CSVEDSRTSGGSYEQYF.